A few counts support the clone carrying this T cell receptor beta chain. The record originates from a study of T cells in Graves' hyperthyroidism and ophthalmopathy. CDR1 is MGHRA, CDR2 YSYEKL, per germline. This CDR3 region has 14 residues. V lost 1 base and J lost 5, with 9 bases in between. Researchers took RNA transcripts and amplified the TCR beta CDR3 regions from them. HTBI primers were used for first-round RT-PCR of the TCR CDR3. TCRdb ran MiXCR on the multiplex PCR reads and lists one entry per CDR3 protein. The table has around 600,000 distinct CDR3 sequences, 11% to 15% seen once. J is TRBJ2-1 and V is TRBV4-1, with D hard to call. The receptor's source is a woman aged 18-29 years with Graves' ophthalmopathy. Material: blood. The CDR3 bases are TGCGCCAGCAGCCAAGTAAGGGTGAACAATGAGCAGTTCTTC. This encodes CASSQVRVNNEQFF.